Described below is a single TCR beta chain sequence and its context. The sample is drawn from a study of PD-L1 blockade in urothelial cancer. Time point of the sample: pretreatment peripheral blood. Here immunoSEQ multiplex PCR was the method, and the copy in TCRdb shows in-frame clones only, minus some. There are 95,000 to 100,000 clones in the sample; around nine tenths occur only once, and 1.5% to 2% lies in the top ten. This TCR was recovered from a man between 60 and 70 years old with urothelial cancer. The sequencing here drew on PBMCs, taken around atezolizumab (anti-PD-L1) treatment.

The CDR3 reads CASSLVASGGYEQYF. CDR3 sequence (DNA): TGCGCCAGCAGCTTGGTGGCTAGCGGGGGTTACGAGCAGTACTTC. V and J are TRBV5-1 and TRBJ2-7; 10 bases are a match to TRBD2. V lost 0 bases to trimming and J lost 4 bases; unmatched junction nucleotides: 4. The CDR3 has 15 residues. Looked up from germline, CDR1 is SGHRS and CDR2 is YFSETQ.